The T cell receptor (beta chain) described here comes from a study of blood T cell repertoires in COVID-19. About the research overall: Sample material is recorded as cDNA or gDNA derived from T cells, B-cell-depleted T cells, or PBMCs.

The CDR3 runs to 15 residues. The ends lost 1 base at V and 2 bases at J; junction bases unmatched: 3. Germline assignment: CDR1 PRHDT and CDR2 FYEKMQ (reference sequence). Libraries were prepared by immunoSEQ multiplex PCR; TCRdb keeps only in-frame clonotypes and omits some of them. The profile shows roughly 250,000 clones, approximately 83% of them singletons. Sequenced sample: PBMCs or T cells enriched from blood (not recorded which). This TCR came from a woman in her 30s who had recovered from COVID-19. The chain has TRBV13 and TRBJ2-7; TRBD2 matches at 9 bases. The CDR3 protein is CASSLVGGGAYEQYF. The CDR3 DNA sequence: TGTGCCAGCAGCTTAGTCGGCGGGGGGGCCTACGAGCAGTACTTC.